This T cell receptor (beta chain) was observed in a study of technical replicates of blood from a few donors. Assay used: immunoSEQ multiplex PCR; TCRdb lists only in-frame clones, some missing. The profile shows about 14,000 clones, over 80% of them singletons. The CDR3 sequence is 16 residues long. After removal of 3 bases from V and 1 base from J, the junction contained 5 bases not matched to a gene. The receptor was isolated from a human donor in good health. The rearrangement joins TRBV23-1 to TRBJ2-1, with 8 bases lining up with TRBD1. TRBV23-1 is known as an ORF, though its function is uncertain. Material for sequencing was PBMCs. The CDR3: CASSHSDRGSYNEQFF. The CDR3 DNA follows: TGCGCCAGCAGTCACTCCGACAGGGGTTCCTACAATGAGCAGTTCTTC.